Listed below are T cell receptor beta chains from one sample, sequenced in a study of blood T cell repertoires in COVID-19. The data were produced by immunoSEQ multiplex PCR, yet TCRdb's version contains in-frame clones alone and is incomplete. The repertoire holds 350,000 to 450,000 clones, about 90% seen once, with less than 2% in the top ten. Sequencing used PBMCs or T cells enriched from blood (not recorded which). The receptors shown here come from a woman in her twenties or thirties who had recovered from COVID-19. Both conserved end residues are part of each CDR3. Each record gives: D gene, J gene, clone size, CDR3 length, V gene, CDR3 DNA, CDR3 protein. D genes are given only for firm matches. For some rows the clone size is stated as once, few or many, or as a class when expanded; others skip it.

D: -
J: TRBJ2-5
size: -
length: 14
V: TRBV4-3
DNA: TGCGCCAGCAGCCAAGAGGAGGGCTTGGAGACCCAGTACTTC
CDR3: CASSQEEGLETQYF

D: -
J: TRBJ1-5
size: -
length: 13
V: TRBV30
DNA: TGTGCCTGGAGTGTCCAGGGAGGTAGGGCCCAGCATTTT
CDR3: CAWSVQGGRAQHF

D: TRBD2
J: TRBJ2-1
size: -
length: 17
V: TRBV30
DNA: TGTGCCTGGGCTCGCCCACTAGCGGGGTTAGTAGGCAATGAGCAGTTCTTC
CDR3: CAWARPLAGLVGNEQFF

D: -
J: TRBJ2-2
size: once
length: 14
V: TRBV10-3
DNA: TGTGCCATCAACCGAGACAGAGACACCGGGGAGCTGTTTTTT
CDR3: CAINRDRDTGELFF

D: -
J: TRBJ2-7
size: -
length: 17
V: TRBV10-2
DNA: TGCGCCATCGGAAAGCCGAGGCAGCCGAGCGCCGAGAACGAGCAGTACTTC
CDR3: CAIGKPRQPSAENEQYF

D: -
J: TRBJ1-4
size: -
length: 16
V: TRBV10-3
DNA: TGTGCCATCAGTGAGTCTTTCAGATTAACGTATGAAAAACTGTTTTTT
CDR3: CAISESFRLTYEKLFF

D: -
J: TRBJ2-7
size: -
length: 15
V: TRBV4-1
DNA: TGCGCCAGCAGCCAAGTTTGGCGACAGGACTACGAGCAGTACTTC
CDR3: CASSQVWRQDYEQYF

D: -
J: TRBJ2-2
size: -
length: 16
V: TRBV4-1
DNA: TGCGCCAGCAGCCAAGTACCGGACAGATACACCGGGGAGCTGTTTTTT
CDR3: CASSQVPDRYTGELFF

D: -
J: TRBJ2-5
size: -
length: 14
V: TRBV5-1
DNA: TGCGCCAGCAAGAACGGCGGGACCCAAGAGACCCAGTACTTC
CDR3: CASKNGGTQETQYF

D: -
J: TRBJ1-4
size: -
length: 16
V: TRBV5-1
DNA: TGCGCCAGCAGCTTCTTCGTACGGACGGGGAATGAAAAACTGTTTTTT
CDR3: CASSFFVRTGNEKLFF

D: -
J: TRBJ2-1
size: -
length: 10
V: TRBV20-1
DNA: TGCAGTGCTAGTTACAGTGAGCAGTTCTTC
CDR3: CSASYSEQFF

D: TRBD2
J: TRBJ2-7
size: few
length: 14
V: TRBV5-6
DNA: TGTGCCAGCAGCTTTTCAGCGGGGGGTTACGAGCAGTACTTC
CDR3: CASSFSAGGYEQYF

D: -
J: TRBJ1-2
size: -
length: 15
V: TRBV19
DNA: TGTGCCAGTAGTATAGCTCTCACAGGGCGCTATGGCTACACCTTC
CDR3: CASSIALTGRYGYTF

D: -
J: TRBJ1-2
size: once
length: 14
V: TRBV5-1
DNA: TGCGCCAGCAGCTTGGGTCGGCGGTTCTATGGCTACACCTTC
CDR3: CASSLGRRFYGYTF

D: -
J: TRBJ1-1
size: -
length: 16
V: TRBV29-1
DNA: TGCAGCGTTGATCTGACAGGATACCGAACAGGGACTGAAGCTTTCTTT
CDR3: CSVDLTGYRTGTEAFF

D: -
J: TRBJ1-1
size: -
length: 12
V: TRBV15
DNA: TGTGCCACCAGCAACAGGGACACTGAAGCTTTCTTT
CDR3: CATSNRDTEAFF

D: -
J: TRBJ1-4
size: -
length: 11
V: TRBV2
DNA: TGTGCCAGCAATACAGATGAAAAACTGTTTTTT
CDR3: CASNTDEKLFF

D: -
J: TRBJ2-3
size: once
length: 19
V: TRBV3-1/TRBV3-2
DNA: TGTGCCAGCAGCCTTTGGGGCTTTTCTGGCGGGGGCGGGAAAGATACGCAGTATTTT
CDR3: CASSLWGFSGGGGKDTQYF

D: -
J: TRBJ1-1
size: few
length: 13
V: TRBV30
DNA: TGTGCCCACGAGGTAAAAGGTGACACTGAAGCTTTCTTT
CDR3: CAHEVKGDTEAFF

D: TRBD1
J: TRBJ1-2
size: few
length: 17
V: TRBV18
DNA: TGTGCCAGCTCCCCCAGACTCGGGACAGGGGAGAACCATGGCTACACCTTC
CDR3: CASSPRLGTGENHGYTF

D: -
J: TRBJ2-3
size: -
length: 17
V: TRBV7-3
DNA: TGTGCCAGCAGCTTAATGAGGCTGGATATCAGCACAGATACGCAGTATTTT
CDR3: CASSLMRLDISTDTQYF

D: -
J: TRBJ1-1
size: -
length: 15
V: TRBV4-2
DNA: TGTGCCAGCAGCCAAGAGGGCAGGGGGAACACTGAAGCTTTCTTT
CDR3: CASSQEGRGNTEAFF

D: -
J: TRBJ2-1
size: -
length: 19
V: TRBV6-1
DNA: TGTGCCAGCAGTGAAGAGGGCAGGGGAATCGCTGGCTCCTACAATGAGCAGTTCTTC
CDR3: CASSEEGRGIAGSYNEQFF

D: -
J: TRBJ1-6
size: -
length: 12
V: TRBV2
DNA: TGTGCCAGCAGTGAAGCAGCCTTCTCCCTCCACTTT
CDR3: CASSEAAFSLHF

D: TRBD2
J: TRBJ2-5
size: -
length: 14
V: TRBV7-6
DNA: TGTGCCAGCAGCTTGAGGCTAGCGGGGACCTTGCAGTACTTC
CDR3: CASSLRLAGTLQYF

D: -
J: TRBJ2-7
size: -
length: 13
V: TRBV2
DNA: TGTGCCATCCTGCCCCGGGATACCTACGAGCAGTACTTC
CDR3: CAILPRDTYEQYF

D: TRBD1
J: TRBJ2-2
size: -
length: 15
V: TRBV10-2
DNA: TGCGCCAGTAACACCGGGACAGGGAACACCGGGGAGCTGTTTTTT
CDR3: CASNTGTGNTGELFF

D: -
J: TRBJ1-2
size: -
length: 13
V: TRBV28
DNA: TGTGCCAGCGGGGAGCAGGTTAACTATGGCTACACCTTC
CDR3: CASGEQVNYGYTF

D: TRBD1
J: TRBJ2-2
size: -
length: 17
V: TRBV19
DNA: TGTGCCAGTAGTATAGATCGGACAGGGCCGGCCACCGGGGAGCTGTTTTTT
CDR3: CASSIDRTGPATGELFF

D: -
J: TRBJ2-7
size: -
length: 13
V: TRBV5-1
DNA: TGCGCCAGCAGCCCGGAGGACCGCTACGAGCAGTACTTC
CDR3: CASSPEDRYEQYF

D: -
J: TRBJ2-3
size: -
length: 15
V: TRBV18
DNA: TGTGCCAGCTCACCAAGGCGGTCCTACACAGATACGCAGTATTTT
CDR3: CASSPRRSYTDTQYF

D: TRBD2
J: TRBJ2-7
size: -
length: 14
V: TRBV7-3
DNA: TGTGCCAGCAGCCTTACTAGCGGCCCCTACGAGCAGTACTTC
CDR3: CASSLTSGPYEQYF

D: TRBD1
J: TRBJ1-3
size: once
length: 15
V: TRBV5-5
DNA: TGTGCCAGCAGACGGACAGGGCAAGGGGGAAACACCATATATTTT
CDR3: CASRRTGQGGNTIYF

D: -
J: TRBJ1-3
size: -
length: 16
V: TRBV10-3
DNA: TGTGCCATCAGTGGAGGTGAGGGAGGACCTGGAAACACCATATATTTT
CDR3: CAISGGEGGPGNTIYF

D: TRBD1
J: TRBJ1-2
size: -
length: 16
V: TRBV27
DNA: TGTGCCAGCAGTTTCCCGGGACAGCTGTTTTACTATGGCTACACCTTC
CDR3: CASSFPGQLFYYGYTF

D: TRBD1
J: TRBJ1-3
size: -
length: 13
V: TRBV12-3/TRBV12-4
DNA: TGTGCCAGCCGACCGACAGGGGGAAACACCATATATTTT
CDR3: CASRPTGGNTIYF

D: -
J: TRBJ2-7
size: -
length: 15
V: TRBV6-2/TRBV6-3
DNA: TGTGCCAGCAGTTATAGGGGACAACGACTGTACGAGCAGTACTTC
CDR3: CASSYRGQRLYEQYF

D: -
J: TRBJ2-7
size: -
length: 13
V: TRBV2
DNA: TGTGCCAGCAGTGAGGGCACCTCCTACGAGCAGTACTTC
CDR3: CASSEGTSYEQYF

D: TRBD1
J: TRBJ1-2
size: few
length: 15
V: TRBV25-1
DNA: TGTGCCAGCAGTGATTGGGACAGGCCGGACTATGGCTACACCTTC
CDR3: CASSDWDRPDYGYTF

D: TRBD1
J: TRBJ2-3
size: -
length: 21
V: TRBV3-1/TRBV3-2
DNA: TGTGCCAGCAGCCAAGTGCTTCCGGGACAGCTTCTTCTGACTGGCACAGATACGCAGTATTTT
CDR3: CASSQVLPGQLLLTGTDTQYF

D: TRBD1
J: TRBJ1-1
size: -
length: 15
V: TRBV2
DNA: TGTGCCAGCAGTGAAGCGGAGACAGGGGTCACTGAAGCTTTCTTT
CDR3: CASSEAETGVTEAFF

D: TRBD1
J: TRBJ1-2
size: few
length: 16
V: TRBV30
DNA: TGTGCCTGGAGAGGGACAGGGGGCGCGAGAAACTATGGCTACACCTTC
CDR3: CAWRGTGGARNYGYTF

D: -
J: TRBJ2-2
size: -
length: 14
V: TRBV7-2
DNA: TGTGCCAGCAGCTTCCGACTAAACACCGGGGAGCTGTTTTTT
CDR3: CASSFRLNTGELFF

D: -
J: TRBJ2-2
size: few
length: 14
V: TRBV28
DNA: TGTGCCACCAAACTGGGGGGAAACACCGGGGAGCTGTTTTTT
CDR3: CATKLGGNTGELFF

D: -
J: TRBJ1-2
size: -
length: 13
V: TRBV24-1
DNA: TGTGCCACCAGTGATATCCGGGGGAGCGGCTACACCTTC
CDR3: CATSDIRGSGYTF